This record looks at one T cell receptor (beta chain) sequence and its context. The antigen remains undetermined. Here immunoSEQ multiplex PCR was the method, and the copy in TCRdb shows in-frame clones only, minus some. In the table there are 70,000 to 100,000 clones, more than 85% of which are singletons. V lost 1 base and J 2 bases, leaving 5 bases between the germline ends. Looked up from germline, CDR1 is LGHNT and CDR2 is FRNRAP. The CDR3 has 14 amino acids. These data come from a study of a mutant IDH1 vaccine in newly diagnosed glioma. Study-wide background: The patients received vaccinations eight times, in weeks 1, 3, 5, 7, 11, 15, 19 and 23. Receipt of radiotherapy, temozolomide, or both preceded the study, and most received both.

Findings and limits, study-wide: With respect to changes in top peripheral T cell clonotypes, pseudoprogression seemed unrelated. Most patients, approximately 93%, showed vaccine-induced immune responses.

Time point: week 5, during vaccination. The vaccine gave 300 ug of a 20-mer mutant IDH1 peptide subcutaneously per dose. This specimen was PBMCs, taken from a glioma patient whose treatment included an IDH1 peptide vaccine. The clonotype was recovered from a woman in her forties or fifties with glioma. The chain links TRBV12-5 to TRBJ2-2; D is uncertain. The CDR3 coding sequence is TGTGCTAGTGGTTTGGCGGTTAACACCGGGGAGCTGTTTTTT. Residues: CASGLAVNTGELFF.